The rows below give T cell receptor beta chains drawn from one sample of a study of cytomegalovirus exposure and HLA in healthy donors. Some clones are missing from TCRdb's copy, which holds only in-frame ones; the method was immunoSEQ multiplex PCR. The table includes 150,000 to 200,000 clones, around four fifths detected once. Sequencing input: PBMCs. The receptors originated from a woman in her thirties or forties in good health and CMV-seronegative. Each CDR3 is given with its conserved first and last residue. The D gene is left open where the match is weak. Clone size is shown for a subset of rows, as once, few, many or a class of expanded clone.

V gene: TRBV11-3; J gene: TRBJ1-3; clone size: few; D gene: TRBD1; CDR3 DNA: TGTGCCAGCAGCTTCGGATCCCCGGGACAGGGGGCTTATTCTGGAAACACCATATATTTT; CDR3 protein: CASSFGSPGQGAYSGNTIYF
V gene: TRBV10-3; J gene: TRBJ2-7; clone size: .; D gene: .; CDR3 DNA: TGTGCCATCAGTGGGATTGGGAGGGAGCAGTACTTC; CDR3 protein: CAISGIGREQYF
V gene: TRBV11-2; J gene: TRBJ1-1; clone size: .; D gene: .; CDR3 DNA: TGTGCCAGCAGCTTTCCACGGGAGAGCACTGAAGCTTTCTTT; CDR3 protein: CASSFPRESTEAFF
V gene: TRBV12-5; J gene: TRBJ1-3; clone size: .; D gene: .; CDR3 DNA: TGTGCTAGTGGCAGAATTGGAAACACCATATATTTT; CDR3 protein: CASGRIGNTIYF
V gene: TRBV19; J gene: TRBJ1-2; clone size: .; D gene: .; CDR3 DNA: TGTGCCAGTAGTGCCCGGGGAACTAACTATGGCTACACCTTC; CDR3 protein: CASSARGTNYGYTF
V gene: TRBV9; J gene: TRBJ2-3; clone size: .; D gene: .; CDR3 DNA: TGTGCCAGCAGCGTAGCCTCGGTTAGGGGAGATACGCAGTATTTT; CDR3 protein: CASSVASVRGDTQYF
V gene: TRBV7-7; J gene: TRBJ2-2; clone size: .; D gene: TRBD2; CDR3 DNA: TGTGCCAGCAGCTTAGCGTCCCTAGCGGGAGGGGGCACCGGGGAGCTGTTTTTT; CDR3 protein: CASSLASLAGGGTGELFF
V gene: TRBV7-8; J gene: TRBJ1-5; clone size: .; D gene: .; CDR3 DNA: TGTGCCAGCAGCTTAGCCACAGGTGTAGTCCAGCATTTT; CDR3 protein: CASSLATGVVQHF
V gene: TRBV5-1; J gene: TRBJ2-3; clone size: .; D gene: .; CDR3 DNA: TGCGCCAGCAGCTTGGCCCTAGGGGGTCCACGGGGCCTAACAGATACGCAGTATTTT; CDR3 protein: CASSLALGGPRGLTDTQYF
V gene: TRBV6-1; J gene: TRBJ2-1; clone size: few; D gene: TRBD2; CDR3 DNA: TGTGCCAGCAGTCTAGCGGGAGGCTGGAATGAGCAGTTCTTC; CDR3 protein: CASSLAGGWNEQFF
V gene: TRBV19; J gene: TRBJ1-2; clone size: .; D gene: .; CDR3 DNA: TGTGCCAGTAGTATCGAGGACAGCTATGGCTACACCTTC; CDR3 protein: CASSIEDSYGYTF
V gene: TRBV4-1; J gene: TRBJ2-5; clone size: .; D gene: TRBD2; CDR3 DNA: TGCGCCAGCAGCCAAGATTACGGACTAGCGGGAGGACAAGAGACCCAGTACTTC; CDR3 protein: CASSQDYGLAGGQETQYF
V gene: TRBV5-4; J gene: TRBJ1-1; clone size: .; D gene: .; CDR3 DNA: TGTGCCAGCAGCTTCGTCGGAGTGAACACTGAAGCTTTCTTT; CDR3 protein: CASSFVGVNTEAFF
V gene: TRBV30; J gene: TRBJ1-6; clone size: .; D gene: .; CDR3 DNA: TGTGCCTGGAGTGTACTGATTGATAATTCACCCCTCCACTTT; CDR3 protein: CAWSVLIDNSPLHF
V gene: TRBV7-2; J gene: TRBJ2-7; clone size: few; D gene: TRBD2; CDR3 DNA: TGTGCCAGCAGCTTATCCGCCGGGGCGGGAGGGGCCCCCGAGCAGTACTTC; CDR3 protein: CASSLSAGAGGAPEQYF
V gene: TRBV9; J gene: TRBJ2-1; clone size: .; D gene: .; CDR3 DNA: TGTGCCAGCAGCCCCCGCGGCGGGGATCCCTCCTACAATGAGCAGTTCTTC; CDR3 protein: CASSPRGGDPSYNEQFF
V gene: TRBV21-1; J gene: TRBJ1-2; clone size: .; D gene: .; CDR3 DNA: TGTGCCAGCAGCTCTCGGAAAGGGGTGTGCCTGTCAGGCTACACCTTC; CDR3 protein: CASSSRKGVCLSGYTF
V gene: TRBV6-6; J gene: TRBJ2-3; clone size: few; D gene: TRBD2; CDR3 DNA: TGTGCCAGCACCCCTAGCGGGAGGGGGTCCCCAGATACGCAGTATTTT; CDR3 protein: CASTPSGRGSPDTQYF
V gene: TRBV11-3; J gene: TRBJ1-1; clone size: .; D gene: .; CDR3 DNA: TGTGCCAGCAGCTTAACCGATTATCTAACGGAAGCTTTCTTT; CDR3 protein: CASSLTDYLTEAFF
V gene: TRBV19; J gene: TRBJ2-7; clone size: .; D gene: TRBD1; CDR3 DNA: TGTGCCAGTAGTATCAGACAGGGACGCTACGAGCAGTACTTC; CDR3 protein: CASSIRQGRYEQYF
V gene: TRBV19; J gene: TRBJ1-3; clone size: .; D gene: .; CDR3 DNA: TGTGCCAGTAGTATAAACGGGGGGCGAAACACCATATATTTT; CDR3 protein: CASSINGGRNTIYF
V gene: TRBV27; J gene: TRBJ2-1; clone size: .; D gene: TRBD1; CDR3 DNA: TGTGCCAGCAGTGCACAGGGGGCCCACCGTATCCTACAGTTCTTC; CDR3 protein: CASSAQGAHRILQFF